The 18 T cell receptor beta chains below come from one sample, sequenced in a study of post-analysis software for immune sequencing data. Unique-molecular-identifier-tagged TCR beta cDNA libraries were used. TCRdb processed the PCR reads anew with MiXCR; each CDR3 protein has one entry. Counted here are about 540,000 distinct CDR3 sequences, around a third occurring once; the ten biggest clones make up around 5.9%. Overall study findings and caveats: Four or five TRBV segments occurring more often in patients than controls included TRBV5-6, TRBV5-1 and TRBV20-1.

Which antigens these TCRs recognize remains unknown. Sequencing was carried out using blood. Every receptor here comes from a girl aged 2 to 17 with multiple sclerosis.

A few counts support this clonotype. V usage is TRBV27 and J usage is TRBJ2-1; 12 nucleotides agree with TRBD2. Germline lookup yields CDR1 MNHEY and CDR2 SMNVEV (reference sequence). J gave up 0 bases and V 8 bases, and 14 bases lay outside the gene matches. The CDR3 consists of 19 residues. The CDR3 reads CASYRSSSGGARSYNEQFF. In DNA form, the CDR3 reads TGTGCCAGCTATCGATCTTCTAGCGGGGGGGCACGCTCCTACAATGAGCAGTTCTTC.

This clonotype has a count of ten or more. CDR3 protein: CASSSGLAGAYNEQFF. The CDR3 DNA is TGTGCCAGCAGCTCCGGACTAGCGGGGGCATACAATGAGCAGTTCTTC. This rearrangement joins TRBV7-9 to TRBJ2-1, with TRBD2 identical over 13 bases. The V gene end was trimmed by 4 bases and the J gene end by 4 bases; junction bases not matched to a gene: 4. CDR1 and CDR2 from the germline V gene are SEHNR and FQNEAQ (reference sequence). This CDR3 has 16 residues.

Here the CDR3 DNA reads TGTGCCAGCAGCCCGCTTTGGGGGGGCTCCTACAATGAGCAGTTCTTC. The encoded protein is CASSPLWGGSYNEQFF. V usage is TRBV3-1 and J usage is TRBJ2-1, with 7 bases aligning to TRBD2. Germline values: CDR1 LGHDT, CDR2 YNNKEL (reference sequence). V lost 4 bases, J lost 0 bases, and 6 bases stayed unmatched. The CDR3 sequence is 16 residues long.

This clonotype was seen a few times. V and J are TRBV20-1 and TRBJ1-2, with D uncertain. The CDR3 spans 11 residues. Trimming took off 1 base at V and 8 bases at J, with 8 bases between the two ends. Per the germline V gene, CDR1 is DFQATT and CDR2 is SNEGSKA (reference sequence). CDR3 bases: TGCAGTGCTAGAGTGGTAGGCGGCTACACCTTC. It specifies CSARVVGGYTF.

The DNA of the CDR3 is TGTGCCAGCAGCCACGGGACAGGGGACTACAATGAGCAGTTCTTC. This sequence encodes CASSHGTGDYNEQFF. V and J are TRBV4-2 and TRBJ2-1, with TRBD1 identical over 10 bases. Germline CDR1 and CDR2: LGHNA and YNFKEQ. There are 15 residues in the CDR3. J gave up 3 bases and V 3 bases, and 2 bases lay outside the gene matches.

With regard to this clonotype: A much more abundant neighbour one base away suggests this may be a read error. The chain combines TRBV7-9 with TRBJ1-2, with a tentative D call TRBD1 (6 bases). Trimming shortened V by 5 bases and J by 4 bases, and 17 bases separated the two germline ends. Germline CDR1 and CDR2: SEHNR and FQNEAQ (reference sequence). The CDR3 contains 15 residues. The CDR3 reads CASSRPGTPRYGYTF. CDR3 coding DNA: TGTGCCAGCAGCCGTCCCGGGACACCACGCTATGGCTACACCTTC.

The genes are TRBV5-1 and TRBJ2-5, with 8 bases identical to TRBD1. After removal of 1 base from V and 1 base from J, the junction contained 3 bases not matched to a gene. In germline, CDR1 is SGHRS, CDR2 YFSETQ. This CDR3 is built from 15 residues. The DNA of the CDR3 is TGCGCCAGCAGCTTGTCCCAGGGGGCCCAAGAGACCCAGTACTTC. Its translation: CASSLSQGAQETQYF.

The chain uses TRBV6-2 or TRBV6-3 and TRBJ2-1; D unresolved. Germline CDR1 MNHEY, CDR2 SVGEGT. CDR3 size: 11 residues. Trimming left V 5 bases short and J 8 bases short, with 7 bases between. The CDR3 DNA follows: TGTGCCAGCAGTAGTGTGGATGAGCAGTTCTTC. This sequence encodes CASSSVDEQFF.

This chain uses TRBV20-1 with TRBJ1-5, with D possibly being TRBD1 (5 bases). CDR1 is DFQATT and CDR2 is SNEGSKA in the germline V gene (reference sequence). This CDR3 comprises 14 residues. V lost 1 base, J lost 1 base, and 8 bases lay in between. The CDR3 sequence is CSARGGESNQPQHF. CDR3 coding DNA: TGCAGTGCTAGAGGAGGGGAGAGCAATCAGCCCCAGCATTTT.

The chain couples TRBV9 to TRBJ1-3, with unresolved D. CDR3 length: 15 amino acids. The germline V and J ends were trimmed by 0 bases and 0 bases, with 7 bases remaining between them. CDR1 and CDR2 from the germline V gene are SGDLS and YYNGEE. CDR3 coding DNA: TGTGCCAGCAGCGTAGACGGCCGCTCTGGAAACACCATATATTTT. Translated: CASSVDGRSGNTIYF.

The chain employs TRBV3-1 and TRBJ2-3; D is uncertain. Germline V CDR1 and CDR2: LGHDT, YNNKEL (reference sequence). Trimming removed 2 bases at V and 1 base at J, with 7 bases between. The CDR3 loop spans 14 amino acids. The CDR3 loop reads CASSQLVGTDTQYF. The CDR3 DNA reads TGTGCCAGCAGCCAATTAGTGGGCACAGATACGCAGTATTTT.

This clonotype was picked up a small number of times. This rearrangement joins TRBV7-2 to TRBJ2-5; 9 bases map to TRBD1. The end of the DNA fits TRBJ2-7 better, so the J call may be wrong. Germline V CDR1 and CDR2: SGHTA, FQGNSA. The CDR3 sequence is 14 residues long. The CDR3 region is CASSRAGTGYEQYF. The CDR3 coding sequence is TGTGCCAGCAGCAGAGCCGGGACAGGGTACGAGCAGTACTTC.

About this clonotype: The junction departs from germline at one end; a sequencing error may be responsible. V and J are TRBV7-2 and TRBJ1-2; D uncertain. CDR3 length: 14 amino acids. Germline lookup yields CDR1 SGHTA and CDR2 FQGNSA. The CDR3 protein is CASTWGGPTYGHTF. CDR3 sequence (DNA): TGTGCCAGCACCTGGGGTGGGCCCACTTATGGCCACACCTTC.

The V and J genes are TRBV27 and TRBJ1-5; D not resolved. This CDR3 region has 15 residues. Trimming removed 6 bases from V and 2 bases from J, with 14 bases in between. Germline V CDR1 and CDR2: MNHEY, SMNVEV (reference sequence). The CDR3 sequence is CASREGGRGNQPQHF. The DNA for the CDR3 is TGTGCCAGCAGAGAGGGTGGCAGAGGCAATCAGCCCCAGCATTTT.

The gene calls are TRBV7-9 and TRBJ2-7; 7 nucleotides match TRBD2. The CDR3 sequence is 13 residues long. The V segment lost 8 bases and the J segment 0 bases; nucleotides outside the gene matches: 4. The germline V gene has CDR1 SEHNR and CDR2 FQNEAQ (reference sequence). The CDR3 loop is CASGGDHSYEQYF. CDR3 sequence (DNA): TGTGCCAGCGGGGGGGATCACTCCTACGAGCAGTACTTC.

V and J are TRBV20-1 and TRBJ2-1, with unresolved D. The CDR3 consists of 14 residues. The V end was cut by 3 bases, the J end by 6 bases, with 15 bases between. CDR1 is DFQATT and CDR2 is SNEGSKA in the germline V gene (reference sequence). The CDR3 spells CSASQSFLGNEQFF. The DNA of the CDR3 is TGCAGTGCTAGTCAGTCGTTTCTGGGCAATGAGCAGTTCTTC.

V is TRBV5-6 and J is TRBJ1-2, with 9 positions matching TRBD1. The CDR3 spans 12 residues. The germline V gene encodes CDR1 SGHDT and CDR2 YYEEEE. Trimming cost V 1 base and J 12 bases; bases outside gene matches: 4. The CDR3 spells CASSLNRGQDTF. CDR3 bases: TGTGCCAGCAGCTTGAACAGGGGGCAGGACACCTTC.

The J gene is TRBJ2-7, the V gene TRBV9; no reliable D call. The length of the CDR3 is 14 residues. Germline V gene data show CDR1 as SGDLS and CDR2 as YYNGEE. The germline V and J ends were trimmed by 3 bases and 0 bases, with 10 bases remaining between them. CDR3 bases: TGTGCCAGCAGCGCGGAAGGCAGCTCCTACGAGCAGTACTTC. As protein: CASSAEGSSYEQYF.